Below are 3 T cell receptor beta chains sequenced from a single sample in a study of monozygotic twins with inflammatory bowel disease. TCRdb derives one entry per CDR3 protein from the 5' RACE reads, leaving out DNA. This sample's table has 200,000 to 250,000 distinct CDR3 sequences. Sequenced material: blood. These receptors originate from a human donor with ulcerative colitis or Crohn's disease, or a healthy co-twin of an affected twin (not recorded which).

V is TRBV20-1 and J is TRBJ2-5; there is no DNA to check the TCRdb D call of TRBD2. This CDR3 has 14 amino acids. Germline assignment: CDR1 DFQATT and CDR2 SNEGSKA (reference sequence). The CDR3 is CSATRISGSETQYF.

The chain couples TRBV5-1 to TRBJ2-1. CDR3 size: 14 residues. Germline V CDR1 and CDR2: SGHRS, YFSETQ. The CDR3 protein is CASSLVGLYNEQFF.

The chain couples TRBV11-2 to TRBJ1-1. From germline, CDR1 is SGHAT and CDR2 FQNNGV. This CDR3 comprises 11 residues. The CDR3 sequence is CASSSRNEAFF.